The 7 T cell receptor beta chains reported below all come from one sample, sequenced in a study of T cells in tumors after PD-1 blockade. The method was immunoSEQ multiplex PCR; TCRdb's version includes in-frame clones alone and lacks a portion of them. The data show 60,000 to 75,000 clones, around 72% seen once. Here the sequenced sample was PBMCs, taken after anti-PD-1 treatment. The receptor source for this set is a human donor with basal cell carcinoma.

In this sample, this clone turned up a few times. V usage is TRBV27 and J usage is TRBJ1-5; tentatively, D is TRBD1 (6 bases). This CDR3 is 15 amino acids long. CDR1 MNHEY and CDR2 SMNVEV come from the germline V gene (reference sequence). The V end lost 6 bases, the J end lost 1 base, and 13 bases lay between the germline ends. CDR3 DNA sequence: TGTGCCAGCAGCCTAGGACAGTCAAGCAATCAGCCCCAGCATTTT. Residues: CASSLGQSSNQPQHF.

The V and J genes are TRBV5-4 and TRBJ2-1; D gene uncertain. CDR1 and CDR2 from the germline V gene are SGHNT and YYREEE (reference sequence). Trimming took 2 bases from V and 0 from J, leaving 12 bases between them. This CDR3 has 16 amino acids. CDR3 DNA sequence: TGTGCCAGCAGCTTAGAGGCTCAACGCTCCTACAATGAGCAGTTCTTC. This encodes CASSLEAQRSYNEQFF.

V is TRBV6-5 and J is TRBJ2-2, with TRBD1 as a possible D gene (6 bases). Germline values: CDR1 MNHEY, CDR2 SVGAGI. The CDR3 totals 14 residues. V lost 7 bases to trimming and J lost 5 bases, with 14 bases between them. CDR3: CASIAGASTGELFF. In DNA, the CDR3 is TGTGCCAGCATCGCAGGGGCGAGTACCGGGGAGCTGTTTTTT.

The chain employs TRBV9 and TRBJ2-7; no clear D. The length of the CDR3 is 15 residues. Germline V lookup: CDR1 SGDLS, CDR2 YYNGEE. V was pared by 3 bases and J by 0 bases, with 13 bases between. Here the CDR3 reads CASSGAVTDSYEQYF. The CDR3 nucleotides are TGTGCCAGCAGCGGAGCTGTGACGGACTCCTACGAGCAGTACTTC.

This clone was counted only a few times. V is TRBV6-6 and J is TRBJ2-7, with D perhaps matching TRBD2 (5 bases). The V gene's germline CDR1 is MNHNY and CDR2 SVGAGI (reference sequence). V shed 5 bases and J shed 2 bases, with 19 bases lying between them. The CDR3 consists of 16 residues. In DNA form, the CDR3 reads TGTGCCAGCAGTCCCCGCGGGTGGGCAGCCACCTACGAGCAGTACTTC. Translated: CASSPRGWAATYEQYF.

The chain is built from TRBV25-1 and TRBJ2-7; D possibly corresponds to TRBD1 (5 bases). This CDR3 spans 14 amino acids. CDR1 MGHDK and CDR2 SYGVNS come from the germline V gene. Trimming pared 5 bases from V and 2 bases from J, leaving 13 bases between. CDR3 sequence reads: CASSSEKGTYEQYF. The CDR3 DNA sequence: TGTGCCAGCAGTTCCGAAAAGGGGACCTACGAGCAGTACTTC.

The chain is built from TRBV1 and TRBJ2-3; TRBD2 is the table's D call and was not checked against the DNA. TRBV1 is recorded as a pseudogene. This CDR3 has 17 residues. CDR3 sequence reads: CTSSPVGPPGHIDTQYF. The CDR3 DNA is TGCACCAGCAGCCCAGTCGGCCCCCCGGGTCATATTGATACGCAGTATTTT.